These T cell receptor beta chains were read from a single sample in a study of cytomegalovirus exposure and HLA in healthy donors. TCRdb's copy holds only in-frame clones and misses some; the assay was immunoSEQ multiplex PCR. The sample consists of about 180,000 clones, around 76% of them appearing once. Material for sequencing was PBMCs. The receptors come from a man in his forties in good health and CMV-seronegative. The CDR3 runs from the conserved cysteine through the conserved F or W. The D gene is left open where the match is weak. Part of the rows lack a size; the others show once, few, many or a class for expanded clones.

j_gene: TRBJ2-1
len: 16
v_gene: TRBV5-1
d_gene: TRBD2
abundance: -
CDR3aa: CASSLGRTSGNNEQFF
CDR3nt: TGCGCCAGCAGCTTGGGCCGGACTAGCGGTAACAATGAGCAGTTCTTC

j_gene: TRBJ1-2
len: 11
v_gene: TRBV20-1
d_gene: TRBD1
abundance: -
CDR3aa: CRGGTGYGYTF
CDR3nt: TGCAGGGGGGGGACAGGTTATGGCTACACCTTC

j_gene: TRBJ1-5
len: 15
v_gene: TRBV28
d_gene: TRBD1
abundance: once
CDR3aa: CASTKFRGQDQPQHF
CDR3nt: TGTGCCAGCACCAAATTCAGGGGGCAGGATCAGCCCCAGCATTTT

j_gene: TRBJ2-3
len: 14
v_gene: TRBV19
d_gene: TRBD2
abundance: -
CDR3aa: CASSIRRGGDTQYF
CDR3nt: TGTGCCAGTAGTATCCGGCGGGGGGGGGATACGCAGTATTTT

j_gene: TRBJ1-6
len: 16
v_gene: TRBV28
d_gene: TRBD1
abundance: -
CDR3aa: CASSFGQGGRNSPLHF
CDR3nt: TGTGCCAGCAGTTTTGGACAGGGGGGACGTAATTCACCCCTCCACTTT

j_gene: TRBJ2-2
len: 20
v_gene: TRBV11-3
d_gene: -
abundance: -
CDR3aa: CASSLDRAAQGPSNTGELFF
CDR3nt: TGTGCCAGCAGCTTAGATCGGGCGGCGCAGGGGCCCTCGAACACCGGGGAGCTGTTTTTT

j_gene: TRBJ2-5
len: 15
v_gene: TRBV5-1
d_gene: -
abundance: few
CDR3aa: CASSFEASRSETQYF
CDR3nt: TGCGCCAGCAGCTTCGAGGCATCTAGGTCGGAGACCCAGTACTTC

j_gene: TRBJ2-7
len: 15
v_gene: TRBV28
d_gene: TRBD2
abundance: -
CDR3aa: CASRTGTSGSYEQYF
CDR3nt: TGTGCCAGCAGGACCGGGACTAGCGGGAGTTACGAGCAGTACTTC

j_gene: TRBJ1-5
len: 13
v_gene: TRBV18
d_gene: -
abundance: -
CDR3aa: CASSPGGNQPQHF
CDR3nt: TGTGCCAGCTCACCTGGAGGGAATCAGCCCCAGCATTTT

j_gene: TRBJ2-4
len: 16
v_gene: TRBV28
d_gene: -
abundance: -
CDR3aa: CASSLWAGGAKNIQYF
CDR3nt: TGTGCCAGCAGTTTATGGGCAGGGGGGGCCAAAAACATTCAGTACTTC

j_gene: TRBJ2-1
len: 16
v_gene: TRBV6-4
d_gene: -
abundance: -
CDR3aa: CASSDWSVSSYNEQFF
CDR3nt: TGTGCCAGCAGTGACTGGAGCGTGAGCTCCTACAATGAGCAGTTCTTC

j_gene: TRBJ1-2
len: 13
v_gene: TRBV28
d_gene: -
abundance: -
CDR3aa: CASSPQTGYGYTF
CDR3nt: TGTGCCAGCAGTCCCCAGACGGGCTATGGCTACACCTTC

j_gene: TRBJ2-1
len: 13
v_gene: TRBV28
d_gene: -
abundance: -
CDR3aa: CASSLSGHDEQFF
CDR3nt: TGTGCCAGCAGTTTGAGCGGCCACGATGAGCAGTTCTTC

j_gene: TRBJ2-7
len: 14
v_gene: TRBV7-2
d_gene: -
abundance: -
CDR3aa: CASSLGAVSYEQYF
CDR3nt: TGTGCCAGCAGCTTAGGGGCCGTCTCCTACGAGCAGTACTTC

j_gene: TRBJ2-1
len: 15
v_gene: TRBV5-1
d_gene: TRBD2
abundance: -
CDR3aa: CASSLGGGRDNEQFF
CDR3nt: TGCGCCAGCAGCTTGGGTGGCGGGAGGGACAATGAGCAGTTCTTC

j_gene: TRBJ1-5
len: 14
v_gene: TRBV5-5
d_gene: TRBD1
abundance: -
CDR3aa: CASSPGQYPWPQHF
CDR3nt: TGTGCCAGCAGCCCGGGACAGTACCCTTGGCCCCAGCATTTT

j_gene: TRBJ2-7
len: 14
v_gene: TRBV28
d_gene: TRBD1
abundance: once
CDR3aa: CASRQGGSATEQYF
CDR3nt: TGTGCCAGCAGACAAGGGGGCTCTGCGACCGAGCAGTACTTC

j_gene: TRBJ2-3
len: 16
v_gene: TRBV25-1
d_gene: TRBD2
abundance: -
CDR3aa: CASSDTSGGLRGTQYF
CDR3nt: TGTGCCAGCAGTGACACTAGCGGGGGATTACGGGGTACGCAGTATTTT

j_gene: TRBJ2-3
len: 15
v_gene: TRBV7-2
d_gene: TRBD2
abundance: -
CDR3aa: CASSSGGVGVNTQYF
CDR3nt: TGTGCCAGCAGCTCGGGGGGAGTCGGGGTAAATACGCAGTATTTT

j_gene: TRBJ2-1
len: 16
v_gene: TRBV6-6
d_gene: -
abundance: -
CDR3aa: CASSFKGGDSYNEQFF
CDR3nt: TGTGCCAGCAGTTTTAAAGGAGGGGATTCCTACAATGAGCAGTTCTTC